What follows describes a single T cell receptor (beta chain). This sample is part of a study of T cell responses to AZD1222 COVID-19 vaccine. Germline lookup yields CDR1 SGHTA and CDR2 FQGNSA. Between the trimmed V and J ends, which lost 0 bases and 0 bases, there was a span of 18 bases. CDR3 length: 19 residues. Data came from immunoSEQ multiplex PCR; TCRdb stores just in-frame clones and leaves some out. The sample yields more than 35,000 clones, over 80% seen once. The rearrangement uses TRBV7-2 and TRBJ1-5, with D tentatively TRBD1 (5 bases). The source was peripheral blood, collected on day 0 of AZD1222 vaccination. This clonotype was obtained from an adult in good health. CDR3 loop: CASSLAPGARLSSNQPQHF. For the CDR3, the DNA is TGTGCCAGCAGCTTAGCGCCCGGGGCCCGTTTATCTAGCAATCAGCCCCAGCATTTT.